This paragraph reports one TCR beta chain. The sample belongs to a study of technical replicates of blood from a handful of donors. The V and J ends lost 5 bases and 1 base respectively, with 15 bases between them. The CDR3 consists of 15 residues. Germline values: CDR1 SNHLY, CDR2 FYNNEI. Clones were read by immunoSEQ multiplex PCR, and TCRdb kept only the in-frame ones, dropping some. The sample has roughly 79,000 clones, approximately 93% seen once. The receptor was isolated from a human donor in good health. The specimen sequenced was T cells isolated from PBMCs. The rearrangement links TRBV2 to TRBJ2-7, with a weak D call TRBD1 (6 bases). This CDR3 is CASSYPGQRSYEQYF. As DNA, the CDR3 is TGTGCCAGCAGTTACCCGGGACAACGATCCTACGAGCAGTACTTC.